This is a list of T cell receptor beta chains from one sample in a study of OX40 agonist ivuxolimab in advanced cancers. Clones were read by immunoSEQ multiplex PCR, and TCRdb kept only the in-frame ones, dropping some. The data hold under 11,000 clones, with 77% observed a single time. The sample in question was CD4+ or CD8+ T cells sorted from blood, obtained in a trial of the OX40 agonist ivuxolimab. These receptors were obtained from an adult with an advanced solid tumor such as melanoma, head and neck, liver or kidney cancer. The CDR3 runs from the conserved cysteine through the conserved F or W. A clone size is listed for some rows: how often the clone was seen (once, few, many), or a class if it is expanded.

.	TRBV9	TRBJ1-1	CASSLPRDGGSGNTEAFF
few	TRBV9	TRBJ2-7	CASSVEYRGGGQYF
.	TRBV9	TRBJ2-1	CASSPRDSSYNEQFF
.	TRBV6-5	TRBJ2-7	CASSYGQGTYEQYF
.	TRBV19	TRBJ1-5	CASRPGQGAYSNQPQHF
.	TRBV6-5	TRBJ2-7	CASSYSAGGSYEQYF
once	TRBV6-7	TRBJ2-4	CASSYSLAGAKNIQYF
.	TRBV10-3	TRBJ2-1	CAISDPDGGDEQFF
.	TRBV15	TRBJ2-1	CATSRDALSNEQFF
.	TRBV5-1	TRBJ2-4	CASSLAAGGAKNIQYF
few	TRBV5-4	TRBJ2-7	CASSLGGSTYEQYF
.	TRBV6-6	TRBJ2-7	CASRTVGEQYF
few	TRBV7-8	TRBJ1-2	CASSLSLHDGYTF
.	TRBV15	TRBJ2-1	CATSRSTGSYNEQFF